Shown below are 26 T cell receptor beta chains from a single sample sequenced in a study of T cell responses to AZD1222 COVID-19 vaccine. Method: immunoSEQ multiplex PCR; TCRdb's copy keeps in-frame clones and lacks some. The sample contains about 110,000 clones, approximately 90% of which appear only once. This specimen was peripheral blood, taken on day 0 of AZD1222 vaccination. The receptor source for this set is an adult in good health.

The chain couples TRBV19 to TRBJ2-1; 10 bases fit TRBD1. The V gene end was trimmed by 5 bases and the J gene end by 10 bases; junction bases not matched to a gene: 8. Germline lookup yields CDR1 LNHDA and CDR2 SQIVND (reference sequence). CDR3 size: 14 residues. This CDR3 reads CASSPSGQGTEQFF. The CDR3 DNA sequence: TGTGCCAGTAGTCCCTCGGGACAGGGGACGGAGCAGTTCTTC.

This sequence joins TRBV2 and TRBJ1-5; no firm D call. The germline V and J ends were trimmed by 3 bases and 5 bases, with 5 bases remaining between them. The germline CDR1 and CDR2 sequences are SNHLY and FYNNEI. CDR3 size: 12 residues. CDR3 bases: TGTGCCAGCAGTGACTCGTATCAGCCCCAGCATTTT. Its translation: CASSDSYQPQHF.

V usage is TRBV4-2 and J usage is TRBJ2-3; TRBD2 is a possible D gene (5 bases). Germline V gives CDR1 LGHNA, CDR2 YNFKEQ. Trimming removed 0 bases at V and 0 bases at J, with 16 bases between. The CDR3 is 18 residues long. The CDR3 protein is CASSQDGVSATSTDTQYF. The CDR3 DNA is TGTGCCAGCAGCCAAGATGGGGTTAGCGCAACTAGCACAGATACGCAGTATTTT.

The CDR3: CASSQGTDYGYTF. CDR3 coding DNA: TGTGCCAGCAGCCAAGGGACAGACTATGGCTACACCTTC. This rearrangement joins TRBV16 to TRBJ1-2; TRBD1 matches at 7 bases. The CDR3 runs to 13 residues. V shed 2 bases, J shed 3 bases, and the junction held 0 bases outside the gene matches. Germline CDR1 and CDR2: KGHSY and FQNENV.

The chain employs TRBV27 and TRBJ2-5, with 8 bases identical to TRBD1. The CDR3 sequence is 16 residues long. J was trimmed by 0 bases and V by 0 bases; bases with no gene match: 3. The germline CDR1 and CDR2 sequences are MNHEY and SMNVEV (reference sequence). CDR3 sequence (DNA): TGTGCCAGCAGTTTATCCTCACAGGGGGACCAAGAGACCCAGTACTTC. Translation: CASSLSSQGDQETQYF.

The chain has TRBV14 and TRBJ1-1; the D gene is possibly TRBD1 (6 bases). The length of the CDR3 is 13 residues. Germline loops: CDR1 SGHDN, CDR2 FVKESK. Trimming took off 4 bases at V and 4 bases at J, with 10 bases between the two ends. The CDR3 loop reads CASSPNRVTEAFF. The CDR3 nucleotides are TGTGCCAGCAGCCCCAACAGGGTCACTGAAGCTTTCTTT.

The chain employs TRBV13 and TRBJ2-3; the match to TRBD2 covers 12 bases. Germline lookup yields CDR1 PRHDT and CDR2 FYEKMQ (reference sequence). The CDR3 spans 18 residues. J was trimmed by 2 bases and V by 2 bases; bases with no gene match: 8. CDR3 in DNA: TGTGCCAGCAGCTTACGGCTAGCGGGGGGGCGGGTCACAGATACGCAGTATTTT. Amino acid sequence: CASSLRLAGGRVTDTQYF. Complete variable domain (other parts from reference TRBV13 and TRBJ2-3): AAGVIQSPRHLIKEKRETATLKCYPIPRHDTVYWYQQGPGQDPQFLISFYEKMQSDKGSIPDRFSAQQFSDYHSELNMSSLELGDSALYFCASSLRLAGGRVTDTQYFGPGTRLTVL.

The rearrangement joins TRBV6-5 to TRBJ1-2, with a weak D call TRBD1 (5 bases). The CDR3 extends over 14 amino acids. In germline, CDR1 is MNHEY, CDR2 SVGAGI. V was shortened by 8 bases and J by 0 bases, with 13 bases between the two germline ends. The CDR3 sequence: CASSRQGANYGYTF. The CDR3 region has the DNA TGTGCCAGCTCGAGGCAGGGAGCTAACTATGGCTACACCTTC.

V usage is TRBV5-8 and J usage is TRBJ2-7; either TRBD1 or TRBD2 may supply D (6 bases each). CDR3 length equals 16 residues. CDR1 and CDR2 (germline): SGHTS, YDEGEE. Trimming took off 3 bases at V and 4 bases at J, with 20 bases between the two ends. The CDR3 DNA follows: TGTGCCAGCAGCTGGCGGGACAACCCGGGCCGATACGAGCAGTACTTC. This gives the protein CASSWRDNPGRYEQYF.

This chain uses TRBV28 with TRBJ1-3, with D maybe TRBD1 (6 bases). The CDR3 contains 14 residues. The germline gives CDR1 MDHEN, CDR2 SYDVKM. V lost 6 bases to trimming and J lost 4 bases, with 13 bases between them. The CDR3, as DNA: TGTGCCAGCAGGGGGTGGACAGAGGGAAACACCATATATTTT. Translation: CASRGWTEGNTIYF. Full variable domain (missing parts from reference TRBV28 and TRBJ1-3): DVKVTQSSRYLVKRTGEKVFLECVQDMDHENMFWYRQDPGLGLRLIYFSYDVKMKEKGDIPEGYSVSREKKERFSLILESASTNQTSMYLCASRGWTEGNTIYFGEGSWLTVV.

The V gene is TRBV14, the J gene TRBJ1-5, with D uncertain. The CDR3 has 14 residues. V was clipped by 1 base and J by 4 bases, with 8 bases between them. Germline-derived CDR1 and CDR2 are SGHDN and FVKESK. CDR3 amino acids: CASSQGSVNQPQHF. CDR3 nucleotides: TGTGCCAGCAGCCAAGGAAGCGTGAATCAGCCCCAGCATTTT.

The rearrangement uses TRBV11-3 and TRBJ2-3, with D tentatively TRBD2 (5 bases). V lost 5 bases and J lost 1, with 19 bases in between. Germline CDR1 reads SGHNT; CDR2 reads YENEEA. The CDR3 runs to 17 residues. For the CDR3, the DNA is TGTGCCAGCAGCCCCAGTTTCGGGCGGGTCGGCACAGATACGCAGTATTTT. Residues: CASSPSFGRVGTDTQYF.

Comment on this clone: An end of the junction differs from the germline gene, which may be a read error. The chain links TRBV19 to TRBJ2-1, with a weak D call TRBD1 (5 bases). The germline V gene has CDR1 LNHDA and CDR2 SQIVND (reference sequence). The CDR3 spans 12 residues. The CDR3 protein is CASRIGVNEQFF. CDR3 nucleotide sequence: TGTGCCAGTAGGATAGGGGTCAATGAGCAGTTCTTC.

This chain connects TRBV2 to TRBJ2-7; D may be TRBD2 (5 bases). The CDR3 spans 13 residues. Trimming took off 5 bases at V and 3 bases at J, with 11 bases between the two ends. From germline, CDR1 is SNHLY and CDR2 FYNNEI. This CDR3 is CASSRQGSYEQYF. The DNA for the CDR3 is TGTGCCAGCAGTCGTCAAGGGAGCTACGAGCAGTACTTC.

This clone appeared once. The chain recombines TRBV6-5 with TRBJ1-4, with 11 bases lining up with TRBD1. Germline CDR1 reads MNHEY; CDR2 reads SVGAGI. With V trimmed by 5 bases and J by 7 bases, 3 bases remained unmatched. The CDR3 contains 14 residues. In DNA form, the CDR3 reads TGTGCCAGCAGTAAGGACAGGGGGCTTGAAAAACTGTTTTTT. Amino acids: CASSKDRGLEKLFF.

The chain joins TRBV3-1 (or the pseudogene TRBV3-2) to TRBJ2-7; no definite D call. Per germline, CDR1 LGHDT and CDR2 YNNKEL (reference sequence). This CDR3 is built from 12 residues. V lost 1 base, J lost 5 bases, and 6 bases lay in between. The CDR3, as DNA: TGTGCCAGCAGCCAAGTTCCCCACGAGCAGTACTTC. It codes for CASSQVPHEQYF.

V and J are TRBV11-3 and TRBJ1-1, with 7 nucleotides matching TRBD1. The CDR3 has 13 residues. V lost 2 bases to trimming and J lost 8 bases; unmatched junction nucleotides: 5. Per germline, CDR1 SGHNT and CDR2 YENEEA. The CDR3 DNA sequence: TGTGCCAGCAGCTTACTGACAGGGTCCGAAGCTTTCTTT. Translation gives CASSLLTGSEAFF.

The CDR3 DNA reads TGTGCCTGGGGATCGGGCCTCGGGGGAACTGAAGCTTTCTTT. Translating gives CAWGSGLGGTEAFF. V gene TRBV30 combines with J gene TRBJ1-1; D may be TRBD1 (5 bases). The CDR3 consists of 14 residues. V lost 5 bases, J lost 5 bases, and 18 bases lay in between. Germline lookup yields CDR1 GTSNPN and CDR2 SVGIG (reference sequence).

The V and J genes are TRBV6-1 and TRBJ1-1, with 7 bases identical to TRBD1. V was clipped by 2 bases and J by 3 bases; unmatched bases: 6. Germline lookup yields CDR1 MNHNS and CDR2 SASEGT. The CDR3 is made up of 15 amino acids. CDR3 protein: CASSEWRGLYTEAFF. CDR3 nucleotide sequence: TGTGCCAGCAGTGAATGGAGGGGGCTGTACACTGAAGCTTTCTTT.

This chain links TRBV10-1 with TRBJ1-4, with D uncertain. The CDR3 runs 13 residues. Germline V gives CDR1 WNHNN, CDR2 SYGVQD (reference sequence). V was trimmed by 3 bases and J by 10 bases, leaving 12 bases between them. As DNA, the CDR3 is TGCGCCAGCAGTGAAGGCCCTGGATCAAAACTGTTTTTT. Translated: CASSEGPGSKLFF.

The genes are TRBV19 and TRBJ2-7; 10 bases are shared with TRBD1. V was clipped by 9 bases and J by 2 bases; unmatched bases: 4. The germline V gene has CDR1 LNHDA and CDR2 SQIVND (reference sequence). The CDR3 sequence is 13 residues long. DNA for the CDR3: TGTGCCAGCCACGGACAGGGGGCCTACGAGCAGTACTTC. It is translated as CASHGQGAYEQYF.

This clone was picked up one time. This sequence joins TRBV4-1 and TRBJ1-2, with TRBD1 as a possible D gene (6 bases). This CDR3 is built from 14 residues. Trimming removed 0 bases from V and 5 bases from J, with 10 bases in between. Germline V gene lookup returns CDR1 MGHRA and CDR2 YSYEKL. CDR3 loop: CASSQDRTVYGYTF. The CDR3 DNA sequence: TGCGCCAGCAGCCAAGATCGGACAGTATATGGCTACACCTTC.

V usage is TRBV24-1 and J usage is TRBJ1-5; D is ambiguous. Trimming left V 5 bases short and J 4 bases short, with 8 bases between. CDR3 size: 13 residues. Germline V gene sequence: CDR1 KGHDR, CDR2 SFDVKD. The DNA of the CDR3 is TGTGCCACCAGTGGCCAGGCAAATCAGCCCCAGCATTTT. It specifies CATSGQANQPQHF.

DNA for the CDR3: TGTGCCAGCAGTTTAGGACAGGGGGCTACTCAGCCCCAGCATTTT. Its translation is CASSLGQGATQPQHF. The rearrangement uses TRBV28 and TRBJ1-5; 11 bases fit TRBD1. This CDR3 is built from 15 residues. Per germline, CDR1 MDHEN and CDR2 SYDVKM. Germline trimming cut 2 bases from V and 6 bases from J; bases unmatched to any gene: 3. Variable domain in full (rest from reference TRBV28 and TRBJ1-5): DVKVTQSSRYLVKRTGEKVFLECVQDMDHENMFWYRQDPGLGLRLIYFSYDVKMKEKGDIPEGYSVSREKKERFSLILESASTNQTSMYLCASSLGQGATQPQHFGDGTRLSIL.

This chain connects TRBV28 to TRBJ1-5; D is ambiguous. This CDR3 spans 15 amino acids. The ends were cut back, 3 bases at V and 6 bases at J, with 15 bases in the middle. CDR1 and CDR2 from the germline V gene are MDHEN and SYDVKM. Here the CDR3 reads CASSFPGMGSQPQHF. The CDR3 DNA reads TGTGCCAGCAGTTTTCCGGGGATGGGGAGTCAGCCCCAGCATTTT.

The chain links TRBV5-1 to TRBJ1-1; D ambiguous. The CDR3 sequence is 15 residues long. CDR1 is SGHRS, CDR2 YFSETQ, per germline. With 3 bases removed from V and 4 bases from J, the gap between germline ends came to 16 bases. Written as DNA, the CDR3 is TGCGCCAGCAGCTCGAGGAATAAGAGGAGCACTGAAGCTTTCTTT. This encodes CASSSRNKRSTEAFF.